This TCR beta chain emerged from a study of blood T cell repertoires in COVID-19. At the level of the study: Sites across the United States, Italy and Spain contributed samples from acute and convalescent COVID-19. Sources were T cells, B-cell-depleted T cells, or PBMCs; the material itself was cDNA or gDNA.

Original processing methods: Amplification of reference gene primers was used by the study to estimate nucleated cell counts. Using immunoSEQ multiplex PCR, the repertoire was profiled, and TCRdb retains in-frame clones only, with some absent. Clonal size and the V and J genes are those of that table, whereas D and trimming came from the DNA. The sample contains hundreds of thousands of clones, 65% to 90% of which appear only once. This CDR3 is built from 15 residues. Germline CDR1 MDHEN, CDR2 SYDVKM. V lost 6 bases to trimming and J lost 2 bases; unmatched junction nucleotides: 6. The TCR comes from a man aged 80 or over with acute or convalescent COVID-19. The gene calls are TRBV28 and TRBJ2-2, with 7 bases fitting TRBD1. The material sequenced was peripheral blood. This CDR3 reads CASRPRQGNTGELFF. In nucleotides, the CDR3 is TGTGCCAGCAGACCCCGACAGGGAAACACCGGGGAGCTGTTTTTT.